These T cell receptor beta chains were read from a single sample in a study of blood T cell repertoires in COVID-19. The protocol was immunoSEQ multiplex PCR, while the TCRdb copy is restricted to in-frame clones and leaves out a portion. The table includes about 240,000 clones, about 85% detected once. Sample: peripheral blood. These receptors were obtained from a man aged 25-40 years who had recovered from COVID-19. Each CDR3 is given with its conserved first and last residue. Fields, in order: D gene, CDR3 length, J gene, clone size, V gene, CDR3 DNA, CDR3 protein. The D gene is left open where the match is weak. Size is stated for part of the rows, as once, few or many counts, or as a class when the clone is expanded.

D gene: .; CDR3 length: 14; J gene: TRBJ1-2; clone size: .; V gene: TRBV2; CDR3 DNA: TGTGCCAGCAGTGAAATTGGGGGGTGGCGTGGCTACACCTTC; CDR3 protein: CASSEIGGWRGYTF
D gene: .; CDR3 length: 16; J gene: TRBJ1-1; clone size: .; V gene: TRBV7-6; CDR3 DNA: TGTGCCAGCAGCCCAGGGGCCGAGAGGATGAACACTGAAGCTTTCTTT; CDR3 protein: CASSPGAERMNTEAFF
D gene: .; CDR3 length: 14; J gene: TRBJ2-2; clone size: .; V gene: TRBV2; CDR3 DNA: TGTGCCAGCAGTCTTGGACTACTGAGCGGGGAGCTGTTTTTT; CDR3 protein: CASSLGLLSGELFF
D gene: TRBD1; CDR3 length: 15; J gene: TRBJ1-4; clone size: .; V gene: TRBV9; CDR3 DNA: TGTGCCAGCAGCAGGGGGGACAGATATAATGAAAAACTGTTTTTT; CDR3 protein: CASSRGDRYNEKLFF
D gene: .; CDR3 length: 15; J gene: TRBJ2-2; clone size: .; V gene: TRBV2; CDR3 DNA: TGTGCCAGCAGGCGGACGGGATTGAGCACCGGGGAGCTGTTTTTT; CDR3 protein: CASRRTGLSTGELFF
D gene: .; CDR3 length: 15; J gene: TRBJ2-2; clone size: .; V gene: TRBV3-1/TRBV3-2; CDR3 DNA: TGTGCCAGCAGCCAAGGAACAGGGTGGGCCGGGGAGCTGTTTTTT; CDR3 protein: CASSQGTGWAGELFF
D gene: .; CDR3 length: 15; J gene: TRBJ1-3; clone size: .; V gene: TRBV5-5; CDR3 DNA: TGTGCCAGCAGCTTGGCCCCAGGGAAGGGAAACACCATATATTTT; CDR3 protein: CASSLAPGKGNTIYF
D gene: TRBD2; CDR3 length: 15; J gene: TRBJ2-5; clone size: .; V gene: TRBV4-1; CDR3 DNA: TGCGCCAGCAGCCCTGACGGGGGGGCCGGTGAGACCCAGTACTTC; CDR3 protein: CASSPDGGAGETQYF
D gene: .; CDR3 length: 15; J gene: TRBJ2-5; clone size: .; V gene: TRBV11-2; CDR3 DNA: TGTGCCAGCAGCTTAGTTAGAAAGCCCCAAGAGACCCAGTACTTC; CDR3 protein: CASSLVRKPQETQYF
D gene: .; CDR3 length: 14; J gene: TRBJ2-3; clone size: few; V gene: TRBV12-5; CDR3 DNA: TGTGCTAGTGCCTTGGGGCAGCTCACAGATACGCAGTATTTT; CDR3 protein: CASALGQLTDTQYF
D gene: .; CDR3 length: 14; J gene: TRBJ1-1; clone size: once; V gene: TRBV6-1; CDR3 DNA: TGTGCCAGCAGTGAAGTCTTCAGGAACACTGAAGCTTTCTTT; CDR3 protein: CASSEVFRNTEAFF
D gene: .; CDR3 length: 14; J gene: TRBJ2-1; clone size: .; V gene: TRBV7-8; CDR3 DNA: TGTGCCAGCACCACGGACAGCTCCTACAATGAGCAGTTCTTC; CDR3 protein: CASTTDSSYNEQFF
D gene: TRBD2; CDR3 length: 16; J gene: TRBJ2-5; clone size: .; V gene: TRBV7-6; CDR3 DNA: TGTGCCAGCAGCTTGAGGAGCGGGGGGGCTATAGAGACCCAGTACTTC; CDR3 protein: CASSLRSGGAIETQYF
D gene: TRBD1; CDR3 length: 15; J gene: TRBJ1-2; clone size: few; V gene: TRBV19; CDR3 DNA: TGTGCCAGTAGCGAGGGACAGTTTAGGAACTATGGCTACACCTTC; CDR3 protein: CASSEGQFRNYGYTF
D gene: .; CDR3 length: 19; J gene: TRBJ1-1; clone size: .; V gene: TRBV3-1/TRBV3-2; CDR3 DNA: TGTGCCAGCAGCCAAGATCCGTACGGTTTAGGGGAAGGTGGCACTGAAGCTTTCTTT; CDR3 protein: CASSQDPYGLGEGGTEAFF
D gene: .; CDR3 length: 14; J gene: TRBJ1-1; clone size: .; V gene: TRBV4-1; CDR3 DNA: TGCGCCAGCAGCCCACGGGGGGCCGGCACTGAAGCTTTCTTT; CDR3 protein: CASSPRGAGTEAFF
D gene: TRBD1; CDR3 length: 16; J gene: TRBJ2-5; clone size: few; V gene: TRBV5-6; CDR3 DNA: TGTGCCAGCAGCGCTCCCCGGGACAGGGGCCAAGAGACCCAGTACTTC; CDR3 protein: CASSAPRDRGQETQYF
D gene: TRBD1; CDR3 length: 14; J gene: TRBJ1-2; clone size: .; V gene: TRBV28; CDR3 DNA: TGTGCCAGCAGTCTACCCGACAGGGGCTATGGCTACACCTTC; CDR3 protein: CASSLPDRGYGYTF
D gene: .; CDR3 length: 15; J gene: TRBJ2-1; clone size: .; V gene: TRBV5-4; CDR3 DNA: TGTGCCAGCAGCTTGGGACTGAGCTCCTACAATGAGCAGTTCTTC; CDR3 protein: CASSLGLSSYNEQFF
D gene: TRBD1; CDR3 length: 15; J gene: TRBJ2-5; clone size: .; V gene: TRBV29-1; CDR3 DNA: TGCAGCGTTGTGGGTGCCAGGGGGCCCTGGGAGACCCAGTACTTC; CDR3 protein: CSVVGARGPWETQYF
D gene: .; CDR3 length: 16; J gene: TRBJ1-1; clone size: once; V gene: TRBV7-2; CDR3 DNA: TGTGCCAGCAGCTTAGGTGGCTCAGGGATGGGGACTGAAGCTTTCTTT; CDR3 protein: CASSLGGSGMGTEAFF
D gene: TRBD1; CDR3 length: 19; J gene: TRBJ2-4; clone size: .; V gene: TRBV6-1; CDR3 DNA: TGTGCCAGCAGTGCGGGGACAGGGGGTCCATTGTCTTCCAAAAACATTCAGTACTTC; CDR3 protein: CASSAGTGGPLSSKNIQYF
D gene: .; CDR3 length: 14; J gene: TRBJ2-6; clone size: .; V gene: TRBV27; CDR3 DNA: TGTGCCAGCACCAGAATATCTGGGGCCAACGTCCTGACTTTC; CDR3 protein: CASTRISGANVLTF
D gene: .; CDR3 length: 13; J gene: TRBJ2-2; clone size: few; V gene: TRBV2; CDR3 DNA: TGTGCCACCTCCCCGGGGGTCACCGGGGAGCTGTTTTTT; CDR3 protein: CATSPGVTGELFF
D gene: TRBD1; CDR3 length: 15; J gene: TRBJ1-4; clone size: .; V gene: TRBV3-1/TRBV3-2; CDR3 DNA: TGTGCCAGCAGAGACGGACAGGTCCAAAGAGAAAAACTGTTTTTT; CDR3 protein: CASRDGQVQREKLFF
D gene: TRBD1; CDR3 length: 15; J gene: TRBJ2-3; clone size: once; V gene: TRBV28; CDR3 DNA: TGTGCCAGCAGTTGGGGACAGGGCCGCACAGATACGCAGTATTTT; CDR3 protein: CASSWGQGRTDTQYF
D gene: TRBD1; CDR3 length: 15; J gene: TRBJ2-1; clone size: .; V gene: TRBV7-9; CDR3 DNA: TGTGCCAGCAGCCGGCGGACAGGGGATATGGATGAGCAGTTCTTC; CDR3 protein: CASSRRTGDMDEQFF
D gene: .; CDR3 length: 14; J gene: TRBJ1-5; clone size: .; V gene: TRBV16; CDR3 DNA: TGTGCCAGCAGCCAATCGATGGGCGATCAGCCCCAGCATTTT; CDR3 protein: CASSQSMGDQPQHF
D gene: .; CDR3 length: 15; J gene: TRBJ2-5; clone size: once; V gene: TRBV3-1/TRBV3-2; CDR3 DNA: TGTGCCAGCAGCCAGGGTTTGTTGCGGGAAGAGACCCAGTACTTC; CDR3 protein: CASSQGLLREETQYF
D gene: .; CDR3 length: 14; J gene: TRBJ1-6; clone size: .; V gene: TRBV2; CDR3 DNA: TGTGCCAGCAACCAGGGACTTACAAATTCACCCCTCCACTTT; CDR3 protein: CASNQGLTNSPLHF
D gene: .; CDR3 length: 9; J gene: TRBJ2-2; clone size: .; V gene: TRBV6-6; CDR3 DNA: TGTGCCAGCCACGGGGAGCTGTTTTTT; CDR3 protein: CASHGELFF
D gene: .; CDR3 length: 14; J gene: TRBJ2-5; clone size: .; V gene: TRBV6-5; CDR3 DNA: TGTGCCAGCAGTTACTCTGGCGGGGTGGAGACCCAGTACTTC; CDR3 protein: CASSYSGGVETQYF
D gene: .; CDR3 length: 14; J gene: TRBJ1-1; clone size: .; V gene: TRBV9; CDR3 DNA: TGTGCCAGCAGCGTAGGTTCAGGGCCCACTGAAGCTTTCTTT; CDR3 protein: CASSVGSGPTEAFF
D gene: TRBD1; CDR3 length: 14; J gene: TRBJ1-2; clone size: few; V gene: TRBV19; CDR3 DNA: TGTGCCAGCTCAGAAATCAGGGGGGCGAATGGCTACACCTTC; CDR3 protein: CASSEIRGANGYTF
D gene: TRBD1; CDR3 length: 16; J gene: TRBJ2-3; clone size: .; V gene: TRBV28; CDR3 DNA: TGTGCCAGCAGTTCTCCGGAAGGGGGCAGCACAGATACGCAGTATTTT; CDR3 protein: CASSSPEGGSTDTQYF
D gene: TRBD1; CDR3 length: 15; J gene: TRBJ1-6; clone size: .; V gene: TRBV18; CDR3 DNA: TGTGCCAGCTCTCGGGACAGCCCCCTCACTTCACCCCTCCACTTT; CDR3 protein: CASSRDSPLTSPLHF
D gene: .; CDR3 length: 15; J gene: TRBJ2-3; clone size: .; V gene: TRBV7-8; CDR3 DNA: TGTGCCAGCAGCTTAAGGGGGGGGACAACAGATACGCAGTATTTT; CDR3 protein: CASSLRGGTTDTQYF